Included here is one T cell receptor (beta chain) sequence, with context. Sequenced by immunoSEQ multiplex PCR; TCRdb stores in-frame clones only, minus some. The data show hundreds of thousands of clones, around 87% seen once. This sample stems from a study of shared T cell receptors in the human thymus. The germline V and J ends were trimmed by 6 bases and 1 base, with 12 bases remaining between them. The CDR3 is 14 amino acids. Germline assignment: CDR1 ENHRY and CDR2 SYGVKD. These data are also associated with another study on human thymus T cells. As that report states: Infants, healthy and Finnish, who were having corrective surgery for congenital heart defects served as donors. Thymus tissue for the work was resected from patients undergoing corrective heart surgery. The authors found apparently biased V and J gene usage in thymic and blood repertoires. Related research found strongly overlapping thymic repertoires in unrelated individuals.

The sample consisted of thymocytes. The clonotype comes from a boy under three years old with a congenital heart defect. The chain joins TRBV10-3 to TRBJ1-1; D gene unclear. The CDR3 coding sequence is TGTGCCATCAGGGTTGAGGAGACGAACACTGAAGCTTTCTTT. It is translated as CAIRVEETNTEAFF.